This is a list of T cell receptor beta chains from one sample in a study of a mutant IDH1 vaccine in newly diagnosed glioma. For these receptors, no antigen is known. Assay used: immunoSEQ multiplex PCR; TCRdb lists only in-frame clones, some missing. Found here are around 25,000 clones, 70% to 80% of them singletons; the top ten hold approximately 9.1%. This material consisted of PBMCs, taken from a glioma patient whose treatment included an IDH1 peptide vaccine. The source of these receptors is a woman between 18 and 29 years old with glioma. CDR3s include the opening cysteine and the closing phenylalanine or tryptophan. Each record gives: J gene, V gene, D gene, CDR3 protein. A D gene is named only where the DNA matches it firmly.

>TRBJ2-5|TRBV6-1|-
CASHLEGTPRETQYF
>TRBJ2-3|TRBV10-3|TRBD2
CAISESRLAGVGDTQYF
>TRBJ1-1|TRBV6-1|-
CAILAELANAEAFF
>TRBJ1-2|TRBV5-6|-
CASSSMAAVGRFYGYTF
>TRBJ2-2|TRBV2|TRBD2
CASSDRTSGSRTGELFF
>TRBJ1-5|TRBV28|-
CASSLSPDRLRPQHF
>TRBJ2-1|TRBV7-2|TRBD2
CASSLGPRFGRIYNEQFF
>TRBJ2-1|TRBV18|TRBD2
CASSRLTSGGAYEQFF
>TRBJ2-3|TRBV4-3|TRBD1
CASSLRTGVGVGSDTQYF
>TRBJ1-2|TRBV19|-
CASSIFNRGRDGYTF
>TRBJ2-5|TRBV5-4|-
CASSSPGPQETQYF
>TRBJ2-1|TRBV7-2|-
CASSSYSGEQFF
>TRBJ1-5|TRBV6-1|-
CASSGAGYQPQHF
>TRBJ2-7|TRBV14|TRBD2
CASSQGAWTSGSKYF
>TRBJ1-5|TRBV6-6|TRBD1
CASRTTGVVSNQPQHF
>TRBJ1-1|TRBV11-2|TRBD1
CASSFLGTGAIQNTEAFF
>TRBJ2-2|TRBV28|TRBD1
CASSPLDRLHANTGELFF
>TRBJ2-1|TRBV5-1|TRBD2
CASERGGGNEQFF
>TRBJ2-7|TRBV11-2|-
CASSLSDYEQYF
>TRBJ1-6|TRBV19|TRBD1
CATQSGTGASPLHF
>TRBJ2-7|TRBV20-1|-
CSATGSYEQYF
>TRBJ2-3|TRBV5-1|TRBD2
CASSLTRGTSGKYSTDTQYF
>TRBJ2-1|TRBV7-9|-
CASSLDAEGEQFF
>TRBJ1-1|TRBV19|-
CASSIVGGTAEAFF
>TRBJ2-3|TRBV4-3|TRBD2
CASSHGTSVTDTQYF
>TRBJ2-2|TRBV7-2|-
CASSPYTGVGELFF
>TRBJ1-1|TRBV28|-
CASSLSASEAFF
>TRBJ2-7|TRBV5-4|TRBD2
CASSRSGAEYYEQYF
>TRBJ2-1|TRBV13|-
CASSLGSLNEQFF
>TRBJ1-5|TRBV2|-
CASSVRDREGDQPQHF
>TRBJ2-1|TRBV5-1|TRBD2
CASSRGGGNEQFF
>TRBJ2-7|TRBV18|TRBD1
CASSEDRVDNEQYF
>TRBJ2-7|TRBV5-4|TRBD1
CASSLAGTGYEQYF
>TRBJ2-2|TRBV29-1|-
CSASGVNTGELFF
>TRBJ2-2|TRBV19|TRBD2
CASSHRLAGGPGELFF
>TRBJ2-1|TRBV4-3|TRBD2
CASSPSTSAYNEQFF
>TRBJ1-2|TRBV25-1|-
CASSKVAGPRYGYTF
>TRBJ2-5|TRBV4-1|TRBD2
CASSQDGGLAGGRETQYF
>TRBJ2-7|TRBV10-2|TRBD1
CASSERTGSYEQYF
>TRBJ2-7|TRBV10-3|TRBD1
CAISDPRQGGTYEQYF
>TRBJ1-1|TRBV7-8|TRBD1
CASSLTSGTGRTEAFF
>TRBJ1-6|TRBV5-5|TRBD1
CASSLFQRQGDSPLHF
>TRBJ2-2|TRBV11-2|TRBD1
CASRRDRGSTGELFF
>TRBJ1-2|TRBV6-1|-
CASSPSGPIGYTF
>TRBJ1-5|TRBV5-1|-
CASSLGQTSNQPQHF
>TRBJ2-5|TRBV6-6|-
CASSSIEETQYF
>TRBJ2-7|TRBV19|-
CASSELGFSGIYEQYF
>TRBJ2-2|TRBV7-8|-
CASSLAGNTGELFF